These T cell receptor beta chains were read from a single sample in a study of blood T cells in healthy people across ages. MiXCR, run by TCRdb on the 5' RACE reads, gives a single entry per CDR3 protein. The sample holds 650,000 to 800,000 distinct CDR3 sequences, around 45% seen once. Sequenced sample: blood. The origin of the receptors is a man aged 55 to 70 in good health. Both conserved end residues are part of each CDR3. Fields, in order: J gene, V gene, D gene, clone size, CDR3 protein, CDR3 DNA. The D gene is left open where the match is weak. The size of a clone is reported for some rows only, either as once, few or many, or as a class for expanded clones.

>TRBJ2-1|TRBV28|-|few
CASSLDSPFDEQFF
TGTGCCAGCAGTCTGGACAGCCCTTTCGATGAGCAGTTCTTC
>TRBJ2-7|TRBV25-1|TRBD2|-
CASSDRGLAGSEQYF
TGTGCCAGCAGTGACCGAGGACTAGCGGGGAGCGAGCAGTACTTC
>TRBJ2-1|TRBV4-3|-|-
CASSLGVWDHEQFF
TGCGCCAGCTCCCTTGGGGTTTGGGACCATGAGCAGTTCTTC
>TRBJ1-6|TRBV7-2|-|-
CASSLNRIYNSPLHF
TGTGCCAGCAGCCTAAACAGGATCTATAATTCACCCCTCCACTTT
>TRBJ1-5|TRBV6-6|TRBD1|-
CASTKDRGSNQPQHF
TGTGCCAGCACCAAGGACAGGGGCAGCAATCAGCCCCAGCATTTT
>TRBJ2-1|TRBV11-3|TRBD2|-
CASSLGYPSGGMNEQFF
TGTGCCAGCAGCTTAGGTTATCCTAGCGGGGGGATGAATGAGCAGTTCTTC
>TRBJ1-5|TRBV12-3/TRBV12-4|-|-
CASSFGISNQPQHF
TGTGCCAGCAGTTTCGGTATTAGCAATCAGCCCCAGCATTTT
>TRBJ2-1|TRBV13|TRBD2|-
CASSLRGERGVYNEQFF
TGTGCCAGCAGCCTACGAGGGGAGCGGGGGGTTTACAATGAGCAGTTCTTC
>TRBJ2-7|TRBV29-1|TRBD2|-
CSVGRGLAGGGSEQYF
TGCAGCGTTGGTCGGGGACTAGCGGGAGGTGGATCCGAGCAGTACTTC
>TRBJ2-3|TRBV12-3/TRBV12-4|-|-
CASSHWGPTDTQYF
TGTGCCAGCAGTCATTGGGGGCCCACAGATACGCAGTATTTT
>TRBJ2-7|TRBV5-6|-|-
CASSPADRIYNEQYF
TGTGCCAGCAGCCCAGCAGACAGGATTTACAATGAGCAGTACTTC
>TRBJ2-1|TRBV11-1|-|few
CASSHRTAGEQFF
TGTGCCAGCAGCCATCGGACGGCAGGGGAGCAGTTCTTC
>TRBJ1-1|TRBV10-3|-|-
CAIMEGVGTEAFF
TGTGCCATCATGGAGGGCGTGGGCACTGAAGCTTTCTTT
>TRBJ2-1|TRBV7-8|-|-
CASSLTWAPTSEQFF
TGTGCCAGCAGCCTTACCTGGGCCCCGACTAGTGAGCAGTTCTTC
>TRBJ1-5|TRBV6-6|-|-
CASSYSGPYSNQPQHF
TGTGCCAGCAGTTACTCAGGACCCTATAGCAATCAGCCCCAGCATTTT
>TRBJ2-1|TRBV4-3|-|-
CASSQFPGAGEYNEQFF
TGCGCCAGCAGCCAATTCCCCGGGGCAGGGGAATACAATGAGCAGTTCTTC
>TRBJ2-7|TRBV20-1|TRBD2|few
CSAKRDVYEQYF
TGCAGTGCTAAGCGGGACGTTTACGAGCAGTACTTC
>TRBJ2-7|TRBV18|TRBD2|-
CASSPRMVDTSGGANEQYF
TGTGCCAGCTCACCACGGATGGTGGATACTAGCGGGGGGGCCAATGAGCAGTACTTC
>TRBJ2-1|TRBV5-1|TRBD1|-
CASSSYRGRNEQFF
TGCGCCAGCAGCTCTTACAGGGGCAGGAATGAGCAGTTCTTC
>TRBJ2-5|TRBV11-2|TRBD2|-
CASSSWASGEETQYF
TGTGCCAGCAGCTCCTGGGCTAGCGGGGAAGAGACCCAGTACTTC
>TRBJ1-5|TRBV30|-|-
CAWRERGAGSNQPQHF
TGTGCCTGGAGGGAGAGGGGGGCGGGAAGCAATCAGCCCCAGCATTTT
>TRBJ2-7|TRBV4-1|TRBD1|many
CASSQEAGTGHYEQYF
TGCGCCAGCAGCCAAGAAGCGGGGACAGGGCACTACGAGCAGTACTTC
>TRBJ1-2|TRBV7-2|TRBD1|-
CASSQDRSLFYGYTF
TGTGCCAGCAGCCAGGACAGGTCTCTTTTCTATGGCTACACCTTC
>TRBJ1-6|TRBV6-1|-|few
CASSEWRMLVGWDSPLHF
TGTGCCAGCAGTGAATGGAGGATGTTGGTTGGTTGGGATTCACCCCTCCACTTT
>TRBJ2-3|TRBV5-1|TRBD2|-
CASRAKTSGVIDTQYF
TGCGCCAGCAGGGCGAAGACTAGCGGGGTAATAGATACGCAGTATTTT
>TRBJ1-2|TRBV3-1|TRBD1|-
CASSPGTGEDGYTF
TGTGCCAGCAGCCCCGGGACAGGAGAAGATGGCTACACCTTC
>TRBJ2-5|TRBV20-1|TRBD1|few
CSARQTGEETQYF
TGCAGTGCTAGACAGACAGGGGAAGAGACCCAGTACTTC
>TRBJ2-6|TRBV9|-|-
CASSVPQGRGANVLTF
TGTGCCAGCAGCGTACCTCAGGGCCGTGGGGCCAACGTCCTGACTTTC
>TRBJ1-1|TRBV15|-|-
CATSSEDGLMNTEAFF
TGTGCCACCAGCAGCGAGGACGGACTAATGAACACTGAAGCTTTCTTT
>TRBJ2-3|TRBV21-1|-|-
CARRGQAGRTDTQYF
TGTGCCAGGAGGGGACAAGCGGGGCGCACAGATACGCAGTATTTT
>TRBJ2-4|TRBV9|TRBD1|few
CASSAGTGGLRQYF
TGTGCCAGCAGCGCCGGGACAGGGGGCTTAAGGCAGTACTTC
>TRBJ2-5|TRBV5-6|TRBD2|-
CANSSSGLAGGRETQYF
TGTGCCAACAGCAGCTCGGGACTAGCGGGGGGTAGAGAGACCCAGTACTTC
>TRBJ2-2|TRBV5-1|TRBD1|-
CASSLAETGENTGELFF
TGCGCCAGCAGCTTGGCCGAGACAGGGGAAAACACCGGGGAGCTGTTTTTT
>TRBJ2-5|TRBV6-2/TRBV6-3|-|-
CASKGLRGAQETQYF
TGTGCCTCCAAGGGGTTACGCGGGGCCCAAGAGACCCAGTACTTC
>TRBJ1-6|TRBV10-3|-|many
CAISESAANSPLHF
TGTGCCATCAGTGAGTCGGCAGCCAATTCACCCCTCCACTTT
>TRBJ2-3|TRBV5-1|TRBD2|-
CASSLEAGGPDTDTQYF
TGCGCCAGCAGCTTGGAGGCGGGGGGGCCGGACACAGATACGCAGTATTTT
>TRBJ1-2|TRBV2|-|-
CASSDRMNYGYTF
TGTGCCAGCAGTGACAGGATGAACTATGGCTACACCTTC
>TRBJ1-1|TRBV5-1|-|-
CASSQDILRNTEAFF
TGCGCCAGCAGCCAGGACATATTACGGAACACTGAAGCTTTCTTT
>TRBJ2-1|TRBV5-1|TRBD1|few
CASSQEGQGWDEQFF
TGCGCCAGCAGCCAAGAGGGACAGGGCTGGGATGAGCAGTTCTTC
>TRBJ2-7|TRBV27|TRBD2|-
CASSPGLAGAFYEQYF
TGTGCCAGCAGTCCCGGACTAGCGGGGGCCTTCTACGAGCAGTACTTC
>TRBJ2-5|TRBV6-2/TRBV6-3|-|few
CASSGELETQYF
TGTGCCAGCAGTGGGGAGTTGGAGACCCAGTACTTC
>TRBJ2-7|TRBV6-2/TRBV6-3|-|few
CASSYVGKGGEQYF
TGTGCCAGCAGTTACGTAGGAAAGGGGGGCGAGCAGTACTTC
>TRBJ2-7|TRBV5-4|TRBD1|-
CASSSDRAPWGQYF
TGTGCCAGCAGCTCGGACAGGGCCCCTTGGGGGCAGTACTTC
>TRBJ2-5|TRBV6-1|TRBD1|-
CASNLDRGRISQYF
TGTGCCAGCAACCTGGACAGGGGGCGCATCTCCCAGTACTTC
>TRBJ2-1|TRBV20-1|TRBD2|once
CSAGVASGGSREQFF
TGCAGTGCTGGAGTGGCTAGCGGGGGGTCTAGGGAGCAGTTCTTC
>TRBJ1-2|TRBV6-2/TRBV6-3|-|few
CASLGRDYGYTF
TGTGCCAGCCTCGGCCGGGACTATGGCTACACCTTC
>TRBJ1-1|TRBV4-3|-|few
CASSQEAGWNTEAFF
TGCGCCAGCAGCCAAGAGGCGGGCTGGAACACTGAAGCTTTCTTT
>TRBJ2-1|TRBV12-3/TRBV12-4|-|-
CASSLGGQGGKQFF
TGTGCCAGCAGCCTTGGGGGGCAGGGGGGTAAGCAGTTCTTC
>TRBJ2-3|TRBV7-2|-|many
CASSPGTDTQYF
TGTGCCAGCAGCCCGGGCACAGATACGCAGTATTTT
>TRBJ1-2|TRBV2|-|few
CASRGDTYGYTF
TGTGCCAGCAGGGGGGACACCTATGGCTACACCTTC
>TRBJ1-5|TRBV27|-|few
CASRLAGASNQPQHF
TGTGCCAGCAGGTTGGCCGGGGCCTCCAATCAGCCCCAGCATTTT